The source of this TCR beta chain is a study of somatic mutations in cytotoxic T cells in rheumatoid arthritis (dated by TCRdb to about 2017). Study-wide context: Sorted V beta1+ cells also underwent TCRB sequencing, and some V beta antibody-stained T-cell populations were flow-sorted at nearly 100% purity on a FACSAria II or Sony SH800. The median ages of the patient and control groups were essentially identical. Whether expanded CD8+ T-cell clones in untreated, newly diagnosed rheumatoid arthritis carry somatic mutations was the study question, and clonality was characterized with TCRB deep sequencing. A total of around 65 rheumatoid arthritis patients and 15 to 25 healthy controls underwent TCRB deep sequencing. Study-wide conclusions, independent of this receptor: CD8+ clonality increased with age in patients (Spearman r ≈ 0.5) but not in healthy controls. In about an eighth of the roughly 65 patients the largest CD8+ clone exceeded 20% of CD8+ cells, and several identical CD8+ TCRB sequences were shared between blood and synovial fluid. The slight underrepresentation of TRBV07 in patients was not corrected for multiple comparisons. The expanded CD8+ clones had unknown antigen targets, and not appearing in virus-specific databases did not rule out that they were virus-specific. Rheumatoid arthritis patients and age-matched healthy controls did not significantly differ in CD8+ T-cell clonality.

With regard to this clone: Its specific antigen is unknown. No base qualities exist here, and no much larger clone lies one base off it.

Unmatched junction bases come to 2, with V trimmed by 1 base and J by 4 bases. Reading the germline V gene gives CDR1 SGHRS and CDR2 YFSETQ. The CDR3 contains 16 residues, cysteine and phenylalanine counted. Only the CDR3 portion is preserved as DNA: 48 bases, with reading frame beginning at the first base. Sequencing of TCRB CDR3 was done on genomic DNA with the immunoSEQ assay. In the authors' own workflow: Nothing other than productive TCRB rearrangements was included in the analyses. Clonality was calculated as a Shannon entropy-based productive clonality index, and a clone was defined by a unique TCRB CDR3 sequence. The template counts of each clone relative to the total templates per sample were used to calculate repertoire overlap between two samples. A correlation with a Spearman r of more than 0.6 was found between V-gene usage by flow cytometry and V-gene usage by TCRB sequencing. TCRdb obtained this table from immuneACCESS and retained in-frame rearrangements with V and J assigned. These tables miss some clones; where compared with another copy, unresolved V genes account for less than half of the shortfall, and the remainder is unexplained. Clone size and the V and J calls come from that table; the DNA yielded D and trimming. Recorded for this sample are 7,200 or so clones; roughly 70% of them occurred a single time. Of the sample, about 39% falls within the top ten clones.

Buffy coats from some 20 blood donors served as healthy controls, a group that was around 54% female with a median age of about 52 years (range roughly 21-75). Flow cytometry confirmed the purity of CD4+ and CD8+ cells that had been isolated by positive magnetic bead selection on an AutoMACS. Peripheral blood mononuclear cells were isolated by Ficoll-Paque PLUS density gradient separation. Using Nucleospin Tissue or Tissue XS kits, DNA was extracted from CD4-enriched, CD8-enriched or PBMC samples, with quantification by a Qubit 2.0 fluorometer. Rearrangement joined TRBV5-1 to TRBJ2-1, with TRBD2 identical over 13 junction bases. The sequencing input was CD8+ T cells sorted from blood. The sequence was obtained from a man aged 40-50 years in good health. The CDR3 corresponds to CASSLTSGRGYNEQFF. The nucleotide sequence is given as TGCGCCAGCAGCTTGACTAGCGGGAGGGGGTACAATGAGCAGTTCTTC.